Listed below are T cell receptor beta chains from one sample, sequenced in a study of control samples from healthy donors and cancer patients. The protocol was immunoSEQ multiplex PCR, while the TCRdb copy is restricted to in-frame clones and leaves out a portion. The sample has about 410,000 clones, 90% seen once; the top ten hold 5.5% to 8%. Material for sequencing was PBMCs. The source of these receptors is a man aged 35 to 55 with head and neck cancer. Both conserved end residues are part of each CDR3. Each record gives: J gene, V gene, D gene, clone size, CDR3 DNA, CDR3 protein. D genes are given only for firm matches. A row's size may be missing; if present it is once, few, many or a size class.

TRBJ1-1,TRBV5-1,.,.,TGCGCCAGCAGCTTGGAGACTCCCGGGGTCACTGAAGCTTTCTTT,CASSLETPGVTEAFF
TRBJ2-3,TRBV5-6,.,.,TGTGCCAGCAGCTTGGGGGACGGCGCCACAGATACGCAGTATTTT,CASSLGDGATDTQYF
TRBJ2-7,TRBV15,.,.,TGTGCCACCAGCAGAGAGCGGGCCTCCGGTTCCTACGAGCAGTACTTC,CATSRERASGSYEQYF
TRBJ1-1,TRBV7-9,.,.,TGTGCCAGCAGCCCAGGATGGGGCACTGAAGCTTTCTTT,CASSPGWGTEAFF
TRBJ2-2,TRBV28,.,once,TGTGCCAGCAGCACTGACACCGGGGAGCTGTTTTTT,CASSTDTGELFF
TRBJ2-2,TRBV11-2,TRBD1,.,TGTGCCAGCAGCTTACGCGGGACAGGGTACACCGGGGAGCTGTTTTTT,CASSLRGTGYTGELFF
TRBJ2-7,TRBV5-1,TRBD1,.,TGCGCCAGTAGACAGGGGATCATATACGAGCAGTACTTC,CASRQGIIYEQYF
TRBJ2-3,TRBV18,.,.,TGTGCCAGCTCACCCTCCAGGGGGGGGCTCACAGATACGCAGTATTTT,CASSPSRGGLTDTQYF
TRBJ2-7,TRBV12-3/TRBV12-4,.,few,TGTGCCAGCGGGGGGTCCTCCTACGAGCAGTACTTC,CASGGSSYEQYF
TRBJ2-1,TRBV23-1,TRBD1,.,TGCGCCAGCAGTCAATCGGGGGACAGGGGGCACCTGGATGGCTACAATGAGCAGTTCTTC,CASSQSGDRGHLDGYNEQFF
TRBJ1-5,TRBV29-1,TRBD1,.,TGCAGCGTGGTGACAGGGGCGGGACAGCCCCAGCATTTT,CSVVTGAGQPQHF
TRBJ1-6,TRBV7-9,.,.,TGTGCCAGCAGCCCAGGGCCCCTCGGAATGGTTTCACCCCTCCACTTT,CASSPGPLGMVSPLHF
TRBJ2-7,TRBV2,.,.,TGTGCCAGCAGGAGTGTCCACTACGAGCAGTACTTC,CASRSVHYEQYF
TRBJ2-3,TRBV19,TRBD1,few,TGTGCCAGTAGTATGGCGAGACAGGGGGTTTCAGATACGCAGTATTTT,CASSMARQGVSDTQYF
TRBJ1-2,TRBV12-3/TRBV12-4,.,.,TGTGCCAGCAGTTGGGGGGCGGCGGGCGGCTACACCTTC,CASSWGAAGGYTF
TRBJ2-7,TRBV9,TRBD1,.,TGTGCCAGCAGCGTAGCAGGGGGCGACTACGAGCAGTACTTC,CASSVAGGDYEQYF
TRBJ2-7,TRBV9,.,.,TGTGCCAGCAGCGTCGGGACGGAGAGCTCCTACGAGCAGTACTTC,CASSVGTESSYEQYF
TRBJ1-5,TRBV11-2,.,.,TGTGCCAGCAGCTACCAGGGGTCACAGCCCCAGCATTTT,CASSYQGSQPQHF
TRBJ2-1,TRBV7-9,TRBD1,.,TGTGCCAGCAGCTCACAGGGGAATGAGCAGTTCTTC,CASSSQGNEQFF
TRBJ2-7,TRBV28,TRBD2,once,TGTGCCAGCAGTTTGCGGGGGGTCTCCTACGAGCAGTACTTC,CASSLRGVSYEQYF
TRBJ1-6,TRBV4-3,.,.,TGCGCCAGCAGCCATTTATGGGGGAGGGTAAGGGGGAATAAGGATAATTCACCCCTCCACTTT,CASSHLWGRVRGNKDNSPLHF
TRBJ2-3,TRBV28,TRBD2,.,TGTGCCAGCAGTTCTAGCGGGAGGGGCACAGATACGCAGTATTTT,CASSSSGRGTDTQYF
TRBJ2-7,TRBV27,.,.,TGTGCCACCAGAAATCCCTACGAGCAGTACTTC,CATRNPYEQYF
TRBJ2-3,TRBV6-4,.,.,TGTGCCAGCAGTGTTAGTGGGTTGTACGACACAGATACGCAGTATTTT,CASSVSGLYDTDTQYF
TRBJ1-5,TRBV5-5,TRBD1,.,TGTGCCAGCAGCTCGGGGACAGCGAATCAGCCCCAGCATTTT,CASSSGTANQPQHF
TRBJ1-1,TRBV27,TRBD1,.,TGTGCCAGCAGGAACAGGGGGACCTTGTCCGACACTGAAGCTTTCTTT,CASRNRGTLSDTEAFF